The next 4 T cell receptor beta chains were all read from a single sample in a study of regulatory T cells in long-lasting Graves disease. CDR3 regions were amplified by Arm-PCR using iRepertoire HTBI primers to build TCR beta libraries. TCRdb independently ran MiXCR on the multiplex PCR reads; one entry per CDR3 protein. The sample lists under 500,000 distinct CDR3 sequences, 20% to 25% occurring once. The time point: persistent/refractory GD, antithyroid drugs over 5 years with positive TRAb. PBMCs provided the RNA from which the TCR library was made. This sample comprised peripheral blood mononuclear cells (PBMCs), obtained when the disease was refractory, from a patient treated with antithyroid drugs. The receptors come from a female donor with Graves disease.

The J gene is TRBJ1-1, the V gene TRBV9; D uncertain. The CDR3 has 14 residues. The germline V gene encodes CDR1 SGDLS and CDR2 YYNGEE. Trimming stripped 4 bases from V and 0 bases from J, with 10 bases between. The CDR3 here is CASSIEDMNTEAFF. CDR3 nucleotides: TGTGCCAGCAGCATAGAGGATATGAACACTGAAGCTTTCTTT.

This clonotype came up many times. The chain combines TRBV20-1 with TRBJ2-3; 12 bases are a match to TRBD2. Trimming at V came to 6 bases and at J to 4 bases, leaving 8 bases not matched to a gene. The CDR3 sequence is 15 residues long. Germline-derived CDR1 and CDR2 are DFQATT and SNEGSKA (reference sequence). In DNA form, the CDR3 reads TGCAGTGCAATTCCTAGCGGGAGGGCCCCAGATACGCAGTATTTT. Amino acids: CSAIPSGRAPDTQYF.

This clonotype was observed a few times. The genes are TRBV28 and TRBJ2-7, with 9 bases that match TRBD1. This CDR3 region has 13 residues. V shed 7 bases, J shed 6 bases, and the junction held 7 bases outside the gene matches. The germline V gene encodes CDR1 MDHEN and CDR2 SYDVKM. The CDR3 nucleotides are TGTGCCAGCACCCCGGGACAGGGCACCGAGCAGTACTTC. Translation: CASTPGQGTEQYF.

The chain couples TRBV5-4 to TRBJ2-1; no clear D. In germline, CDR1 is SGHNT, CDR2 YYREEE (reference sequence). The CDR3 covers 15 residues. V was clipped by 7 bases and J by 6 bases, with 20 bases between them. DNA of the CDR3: TGTGCCAGCCAAATGGGGTATCCGGAGAGCAATGAGCAGTTCTTC. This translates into CASQMGYPESNEQFF.